This T cell receptor (beta chain) was profiled in a study of cytomegalovirus exposure and HLA in healthy donors. CDR3 size: 15 residues. Looked up from germline, CDR1 is SGDLS and CDR2 is YYNGEE. V was clipped by 3 bases and J by 5 bases; unmatched bases: 2. Researchers ran the PCR with 60 Vbeta and 13 Jbeta primers. TCRdb's table, derived via immunoSEQ multiplex PCR, lists solely in-frame clones and lacks some. The sample carries 150,000 or so clones, 65% to 80% recorded once. The sequenced material came from PBMCs. The origin of this receptor is a woman under 40 in good health and CMV-seronegative. The chain joins TRBV9 to TRBJ1-6, with 10 bases identical to TRBD1. CDR3 in DNA: TGTGCCAGCAGCGGGACAGGGGGGGATAATTCACCCCTCCACTTT. This encodes CASSGTGGDNSPLHF.